Sequencing of this T cell receptor beta chain was carried out in a study of T cells in Graves' hyperthyroidism and ophthalmopathy. Study-level findings and limits: Clonotypes that were expanded in thyroid above 0.001 mostly appeared in blood too. Using 13 V-J features, a model discriminated ophthalmopathy from stable hyperthyroidism.

The CDR3 contains 14 residues. Germline CDR1 is SGHNT and CDR2 is YENEEA. The V gene end was trimmed by 4 bases and the J gene end by 4 bases; junction bases not matched to a gene: 5. RNA transcripts were the template for amplifying TCR beta CDR3 regions. The TCR CDR3 first-round RT-PCR relied on the HTBI primer set. In TCRdb, the multiplex PCR reads were re-called with MiXCR into one record per CDR3 protein. This table has 500,000 or so distinct CDR3 sequences, roughly a sixth appearing once. PBMCs came from around 10 ml fresh peripheral blood. This clonotype was detected only a few times. Antigen: not known.

V and J are TRBV11-3 and TRBJ2-7, with 9 bases that match TRBD1. The sequenced sample consisted of blood. This clonotype was sampled from a woman aged 30 to 39 with Graves' ophthalmopathy. CDR3 DNA sequence: TGTGCCAGCAGCTCGGGACAGGGCAGGTACGAGCAGTACTTC. Amino acids: CASSSGQGRYEQYF.